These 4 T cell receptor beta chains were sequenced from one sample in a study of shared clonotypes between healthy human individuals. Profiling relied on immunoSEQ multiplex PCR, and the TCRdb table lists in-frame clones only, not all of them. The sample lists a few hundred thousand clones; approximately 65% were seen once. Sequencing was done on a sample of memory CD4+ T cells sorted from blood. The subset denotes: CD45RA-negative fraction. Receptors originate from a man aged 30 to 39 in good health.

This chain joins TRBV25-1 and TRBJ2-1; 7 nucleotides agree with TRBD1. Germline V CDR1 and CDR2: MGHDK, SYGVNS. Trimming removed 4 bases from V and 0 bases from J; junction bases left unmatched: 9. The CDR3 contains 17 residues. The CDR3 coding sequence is TGTGCCAGCAGTGCAAAACAGGGGACGAGCTCCTACAATGAGCAGTTCTTC. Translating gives CASSAKQGTSSYNEQFF.

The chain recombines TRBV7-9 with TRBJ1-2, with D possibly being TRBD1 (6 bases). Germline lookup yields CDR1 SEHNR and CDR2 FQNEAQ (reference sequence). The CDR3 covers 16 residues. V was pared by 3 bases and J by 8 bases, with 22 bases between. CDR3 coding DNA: TGTGCCAGCAGCTTTCTTCGGCAAACAGGGAATTACGGCTACACCTTC. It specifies CASSFLRQTGNYGYTF.

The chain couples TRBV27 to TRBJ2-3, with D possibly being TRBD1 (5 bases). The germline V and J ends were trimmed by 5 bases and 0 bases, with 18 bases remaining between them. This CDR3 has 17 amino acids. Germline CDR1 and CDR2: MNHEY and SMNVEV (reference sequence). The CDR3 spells CASSNIRVLTSTDTQYF. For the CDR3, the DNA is TGTGCCAGCAGTAACATCAGGGTGCTAACCAGCACAGATACGCAGTATTTT.

The chain's CDR3 is CASSLGFWTTGTYNEQFF. Here the CDR3 DNA reads TGTGCCAGCAGTTTAGGGTTCTGGACTACCGGAACCTACAATGAGCAGTTCTTC. This chain joins TRBV28 and TRBJ2-1; perhaps TRBD2 as D (6 bases). This CDR3 is built from 18 residues. The germline V gene encodes CDR1 MDHEN and CDR2 SYDVKM. Trimming pared 2 bases from V and 2 bases from J, leaving 19 bases between.